Below are 2 T cell receptor beta chains sequenced from a single sample in a study of blood T cell repertoires in COVID-19. Libraries were prepared by immunoSEQ multiplex PCR; TCRdb keeps only in-frame clonotypes and omits some of them. The repertoire holds 250,000 to 350,000 clones, about 85% seen once, with about 2.2% in the top ten. Sequenced: peripheral blood. The source is a woman in her fifties or sixties who had recovered from COVID-19.

The CDR3 loop reads CASSLLGDRGLGNTIYF. The CDR3, as DNA: TGTGCCAGCAGTTTACTAGGAGACAGGGGGCTAGGAAACACCATATATTTT. This chain links TRBV27 with TRBJ1-3, with 10 bases lining up with TRBD1. Germline V CDR1 and CDR2: MNHEY, SMNVEV (reference sequence). The CDR3 is 17 residues long. J lost 4 bases, V lost 2 bases, and 8 bases had no gene match.

The chain uses TRBV9 and TRBJ1-1; D remains unclear. Germline V gene data show CDR1 as SGDLS and CDR2 as YYNGEE. V dropped 6 bases and J dropped 0 bases, with 9 bases sitting between them. The CDR3 totals 13 residues. Here the CDR3 reads CASNRDMNTEAFF. The DNA of the CDR3 is TGTGCCAGCAACAGAGATATGAACACTGAAGCTTTCTTT.